These 15 T cell receptor beta chains were sequenced from one sample in a study of shared clonotypes between healthy human individuals. This table comes from immunoSEQ multiplex PCR, and its TCRdb copy is limited to in-frame clones, with some not included. The top ten hold approximately 1.5% of the sample, which has about a million clones, about 75% seen once. Sequences were obtained from memory CD4+ T cells sorted from blood. The subset: CD45RA-negative fraction. The receptors were sampled from a young man in good health.

This clone was recorded once. The sample holds other DNA sequences that translate to the same CDR3. The rearrangement links TRBV7-9 to TRBJ2-7; D remains unclear. This CDR3 comprises 12 residues. V was pared by 5 bases and J by 0 bases, with 5 bases between. The germline V gene encodes CDR1 SEHNR and CDR2 FQNEAQ (reference sequence). The CDR3, as DNA: TGTGCCAGCAGCCCAAGCTCCTACGAGCAGTACTTC. It is translated as CASSPSSYEQYF.

This clone was detected only a few times. The chain is built from TRBV6-1 and TRBJ2-7, with 11 bases lining up with TRBD1. V was pared by 7 bases and J by 4 bases, with 9 bases of the junction left unmatched. This CDR3 is 15 amino acids long. Germline assignment: CDR1 MNHNS and CDR2 SASEGT. In DNA, the CDR3 is TGTGCCAGCATCACCGGGACAGGGGGTATTTACGAGCAGTACTTC. This codes for CASITGTGGIYEQYF.

The chain links TRBV30 to TRBJ2-7, with a tentative D call TRBD2 (5 bases). The CDR3 covers 15 residues. Trimming stripped 4 bases from V and 5 bases from J, with 21 bases between. Per germline, CDR1 GTSNPN and CDR2 SVGIG (reference sequence). DNA for the CDR3: TGTGCCTGGAACGGGATTGGAGCTGGGGAAAACGAGCAGTACTTC. Residues: CAWNGIGAGENEQYF.

Many counts were recorded for this clone. The chain has TRBV6-5 and TRBJ1-1, with 7 bases that match TRBD1. J gave up 8 bases and V 6 bases, and 12 bases lay outside the gene matches. The CDR3 contains 14 residues. Germline V gives CDR1 MNHEY, CDR2 SVGAGI. CDR3 protein: CASSGLQGFYEAFF. The CDR3 DNA sequence: TGTGCCAGCAGCGGCTTACAGGGGTTTTACGAAGCTTTCTTT.

This sequence joins TRBV6-6 and TRBJ2-1; 8 positions match TRBD2. The V gene end was trimmed by 7 bases and the J gene end by 4 bases; junction bases not matched to a gene: 3. CDR3 size: 13 residues. Per the germline V gene, CDR1 is MNHNY and CDR2 is SVGAGI (reference sequence). In nucleotides, the CDR3 is TGTGCCAGCACGCGGGAGGAATACAATGAGCAGTTCTTC. The encoded protein is CASTREEYNEQFF.

The chain has TRBV2 and TRBJ2-2; 9 bases map to TRBD1. Germline lookup yields CDR1 SNHLY and CDR2 FYNNEI. The ends lost 6 bases at V and 9 bases at J; junction bases unmatched: 8. The CDR3 runs 14 residues. The CDR3 reads CASSWDRVNRELFF. CDR3 DNA: TGTGCCAGCAGCTGGGACAGGGTAAATAGGGAGCTGTTTTTT.

The genes are TRBV28 and TRBJ2-4; 8 nucleotides agree with TRBD1. The germline V gene has CDR1 MDHEN and CDR2 SYDVKM. The V and J ends lost 6 bases and 8 bases, in that order; junction bases with no gene match: 6. This CDR3 is 13 amino acids long. The chain's CDR3 is CASRAGGQYIQYF. CDR3 sequence (DNA): TGTGCCAGCAGGGCAGGGGGCCAGTACATTCAGTACTTC.

In regard to this clone: Given a much more abundant clone one base away, this may be a read error. This sample includes further DNA sequences coding for the same CDR3. The chain recombines TRBV7-2 with TRBJ1-1; D not resolved. The germline V gene encodes CDR1 SGHTA and CDR2 FQGNSA. The CDR3 is 13 amino acids. With 4 bases removed from V and 1 base from J, the gap between germline ends came to 7 bases. The CDR3 nucleotides read TGTGCCAGCAGCTCTATAGGGAACACTGAAGCTTTCTTT. Amino acid sequence: CASSSIGNTEAFF.

The chain recombines TRBV27 with TRBJ1-1; weak D call: TRBD1 (5 bases). With 6 bases removed from V and 4 bases from J, the gap between germline ends came to 15 bases. Germline loops: CDR1 MNHEY, CDR2 SMNVEV (reference sequence). The CDR3 has 14 residues. The CDR3 reads CASRSGTPGTEAFF. The CDR3 nucleotides are TGTGCCAGCAGATCCGGGACCCCTGGCACTGAAGCTTTCTTT.

The genes are TRBV18 and TRBJ2-7; D gene ambiguous. Germline V gene data show CDR1 as KGHSH and CDR2 as LQKENI. The germline V and J ends were trimmed by 3 bases and 4 bases, with 7 bases remaining between them. This CDR3 comprises 12 residues. The CDR3 region is CASSPYAYEQYF. DNA for the CDR3: TGTGCCAGCTCACCGTATGCTTACGAGCAGTACTTC.

This chain links TRBV21-1 with TRBJ1-1. TRBV21-1 is recorded as a pseudogene. The CDR3 is 19 residues long. As DNA, the CDR3 is TGTGCCAGCAACCAAAGGGTTGGAGGAGGGCGGGGTAGGAACACTGAAGCTTTCTTT. Translating it yields CASNQRVGGGRGRNTEAFF.

The genes are TRBV4-1 and TRBJ2-2, with 8 bases lining up with TRBD2. J lost 6 bases, V lost 3 bases, and 15 bases had no gene match. This CDR3 contains 18 residues. Germline V gene sequence: CDR1 MGHRA, CDR2 YSYEKL. This CDR3 is CASSHVIGGLDIAGELFF. CDR3 DNA: TGCGCCAGCAGCCACGTTATAGGGGGACTAGATATCGCCGGGGAGCTGTTTTTT.

This clone occurred a few times. The chain couples TRBV5-6 to TRBJ1-6, with a weak D call TRBD1 (6 bases). The CDR3 is 16 amino acids. The V gene lost 4 bases and the J gene lost 0 bases, with 11 bases spanning the gap. From germline, CDR1 is SGHDT and CDR2 YYEEEE. Written as DNA, the CDR3 is TGTGCCAGCAGCACGGGGGGGCTCTCCTATAATTCACCCCTCCACTTT. It codes for CASSTGGLSYNSPLHF. Full variable domain (rest looked up from reference TRBV5-6 and TRBJ1-6): DAGVTQSPTHLIKTRGQQVTLRCSPKSGHDTVSWYQQALGQGPQFIFQYYEEEERQRGNFPDRFSGHQFPNYSSELNVNALLLGDSALYLCASSTGGLSYNSPLHFGNGTRLTVT.

This chain links TRBV30 with TRBJ2-7; D might be TRBD1 (5 bases). Germline V gives CDR1 GTSNPN, CDR2 SVGIG (reference sequence). The CDR3 covers 12 residues. The V and J ends lost 7 bases and 2 bases respectively, with 12 bases between them. The CDR3 nucleotides are TGTGCCTATCAAGGGGCAACCTACGAGCAGTACTTC. Protein product: CAYQGATYEQYF.

The rearrangement links TRBV5-6 to TRBJ2-1; D possibly corresponds to TRBD1 (5 bases). The germline V and J ends were trimmed by 4 bases and 0 bases, with 14 bases remaining between them. There are 16 residues in the CDR3. The germline V gene has CDR1 SGHDT and CDR2 YYEEEE. The CDR3 DNA is TGTGCCAGCAGCCCCGGAAGGGGCCTCTCCTACAATGAGCAGTTCTTC. This codes for CASSPGRGLSYNEQFF.